This T cell receptor (beta chain) emerged from a study of T cell responses to AZD1222 COVID-19 vaccine. Findings and caveats of the study: Sampling captured repertoires only after the peak T cell response. Clonal diversity was possibly underestimated, and the donors were mostly white British, with more females. Breadth and depth of Spike-specific TCRs rose after two AZD1222 doses. Baseline seropositivity occurred in only six or seven AZD1222 recipients.

Sequencing used immunoSEQ multiplex PCR; TCRdb keeps in-frame clones, though not all of them. The sample consists of 100,000 to 150,000 clones, around 92% of them appearing once. With regard to this clone: Its matching antigen is unknown.

Germline CDR1 is SGHRS and CDR2 is YFSETQ. This CDR3 comprises 15 residues. The V end was cut by 0 bases, the J end by 3 bases, with 12 bases between. The material sequenced was peripheral blood, taken on day 0 of AZD1222 vaccination. This sequence was found in an adult in good health. The chain combines TRBV5-1 with TRBJ1-2; D possibly corresponds to TRBD1 (6 bases). Here the CDR3 reads CASSLEGEYYYGYTF. For the CDR3, the DNA is TGCGCCAGCAGCTTGGAGGGGGAGTATTACTATGGCTACACCTTC.